The source of this T cell receptor (beta chain) is a study of immune evolution from preneoplasia to lung adenocarcinoma. In the study overall: HLA loss of heterozygosity: over 5.5% AIS, about 15% MIA, over 25% ADC, none AAH.

Deletions cut 5 bases from V and 8 bases from J, with 15 bases between. Germline CDR1 SQVTM, CDR2 ANQGSEA. This CDR3 is built from 13 residues. Here immunoSEQ multiplex PCR was the method, and the copy in TCRdb shows in-frame clones only, minus some. The table shows around 7,000 clones, with roughly 83% occurring only once. The origin of this receptor is a person aged 65 to 79 with lung adenocarcinoma. This chain connects TRBV29-1 to TRBJ1-4, with a tentative D call TRBD1 (5 bases). Source material: FFPE minimally invasive lung adenocarcinoma tissue. CDR3 nucleotides: TGCAGCGTTTCCAGGGTGGAAGGAGAAAAACTGTTTTTT. Its protein product is CSVSRVEGEKLFF.